The present T cell receptor beta chain was sequenced within a study of T cells in localized non-small cell lung cancer. Assay: immunoSEQ multiplex PCR; the TCRdb copy retains only in-frame clones and omits some. The sample has about 72,000 clones, almost 85% seen once; the top ten hold 13%. As to this clone: Its specificity is not known.

The CDR3 has 17 residues. The V gene lost 6 bases and the J gene lost 1 base, with 20 bases spanning the gap. CDR1 is SNHLY and CDR2 is FYNNEI in the germline V gene. Whole-study findings and limits: Clonality peaked in uninvolved adjacent lung rather than tumor. Adjacent lung was found to contain a median roughly 60 of the top 100 tumor clones. Sequencing was restricted to one tumor region; therefore, heterogeneity remains possible.

Sequencing used peripheral blood, obtained before any cancer treatment. The clonotype comes from a female donor older than 55 with stage I lung adenocarcinoma. V gene TRBV2 combines with J gene TRBJ2-3; tentative D call: TRBD2 (6 bases). The CDR3 coding sequence is TGTGCCAGCAGACCAAATCCTAGCGTTAGCGGCACAGATACGCAGTATTTT. Protein: CASRPNPSVSGTDTQYF.